A single sample gave rise to the 27 T cell receptor beta chains below, sequenced in a study of long-term antiretroviral therapy in people with HIV. Run at survey level, the immunoSEQ assay was version v3.0. Sequencing used immunoSEQ multiplex PCR; TCRdb keeps in-frame clones, though not all of them. The data contain about 27,000 clones, under 85% of them singletons. This material consisted of unsorted PBMCs, taken 2.1 years after starting antiretroviral therapy. These receptors came from a man younger than 40 with HIV.

The rearrangement uses TRBV2 and TRBJ2-1; the D gene is possibly TRBD2 (6 bases). V was cut by 4 bases and J by 6 bases, with 16 bases left in between. Germline CDR1 is SNHLY and CDR2 is FYNNEI. The CDR3 is 15 amino acids. The CDR3 is CASSGGDADGNEQFF. The CDR3, as DNA: TGTGCCAGCAGTGGGGGGGACGCCGACGGCAATGAGCAGTTCTTC.

The rearrangement links TRBV28 to TRBJ1-6; 7 nucleotides match TRBD1. Germline CDR1 is MDHEN and CDR2 is SYDVKM. After removal of 3 bases from V and 9 bases from J, the junction contained 5 bases not matched to a gene. This CDR3 has 14 residues. Written as DNA, the CDR3 is TGTGCCAGCAGTTTCACCAGGGGGGTTTCACCCCTCCACTTT. As protein: CASSFTRGVSPLHF.

The chain carries TRBV5-1 and TRBJ2-1; the match to TRBD2 covers 9 bases. The CDR3 totals 15 residues. Germline CDR1 and CDR2: SGHRS and YFSETQ. With V trimmed by 0 bases and J by 5 bases, 3 bases remained unmatched. The CDR3 region is CASSLGLADDNEQFF. CDR3 bases: TGCGCCAGCAGCTTGGGACTAGCGGACGACAATGAGCAGTTCTTC. The full variable domain, with the rest looked up from reference TRBV5-1 and TRBJ2-1, is KAGVTQTPRYLIKTRGQQVTLSCSPISGHRSVSWYQQTPGQGLQFLFEYFSETQRNKGNFPGRFSGRQFSNSRSEMNVSTLELGDSALYLCASSLGLADDNEQFFGPGTRLTVL.

This sequence joins TRBV19 and TRBJ2-2, with a tentative D call TRBD1 (5 bases). Trimming removed 4 bases from V and 5 bases from J, with 17 bases in between. CDR3 size: 16 residues. Germline CDR1 is LNHDA and CDR2 is SQIVND (reference sequence). CDR3 bases: TGTGCCAGTAGTACTTTGGACACATTTACGACCGGGGAGCTGTTTTTT. It specifies CASSTLDTFTTGELFF. The entire variable domain, with the rest obtained from reference TRBV19 and TRBJ2-2, is as follows: DGGITQSPKYLFRKEGQNVTLSCEQNLNHDAMYWYRQDPGQGLRLIYYSQIVNDFQKGDIAEGYSVSREKKESFPLTVTSAQKNPTAFYLCASSTLDTFTTGELFFGEGSRLTVL.

The chain combines TRBV5-8 with TRBJ2-1, with D possibly TRBD1 on 7 matching bases. The V end lost 3 bases, the J end lost 1 base, and 17 bases lay between the germline ends. Germline V CDR1 and CDR2: SGHTS, YDEGEE. The CDR3 has 17 residues. DNA for the CDR3: TGTGCCAGCAGCTCCAGGCCGACAGGGAGGTCCTACAATGAGCAGTTCTTC. Protein product: CASSSRPTGRSYNEQFF.

The chain couples TRBV7-3 to TRBJ2-1; D remains ambiguous. V gave up 1 base and J gave up 8 bases, with 12 bases separating them. Germline CDR1 SGHTA, CDR2 FQGTGA. The CDR3 consists of 14 residues. The CDR3 is CASSLRSSYDEQFF. Written as DNA, the CDR3 is TGTGCCAGCAGCTTAAGAAGTAGTTACGATGAGCAGTTCTTC.

The chain uses TRBV10-2 and TRBJ2-7; no reliable D call. This CDR3 is built from 12 residues. CDR1 and CDR2 (germline): WSHSY, SAAADI. The V gene lost 2 bases and the J gene lost 6 bases, with 8 bases spanning the gap. CDR3 in amino acids: CASSEGWGEQYF. CDR3 sequence (DNA): TGCGCCAGCAGTGAGGGGTGGGGCGAGCAGTACTTC.

The chain uses TRBV30 and TRBJ1-1; D not resolved. The CDR3 is made up of 13 amino acids. The V gene lost 2 bases and the J gene lost 6 bases, with 13 bases spanning the gap. The germline gives CDR1 GTSNPN, CDR2 SVGIG (reference sequence). The CDR3 region has the DNA TGTGCCTGGAGTCCCGGGGTTAAAGCTGAAGCTTTCTTT. It is translated as CAWSPGVKAEAFF.

V usage is TRBV5-5 and J usage is TRBJ1-2, with D perhaps matching TRBD1 (6 bases). Germline assignment: CDR1 SGHKS and CDR2 YYEKEE (reference sequence). V was clipped by 4 bases and J by 2 bases, with 12 bases between them. The CDR3 loop spans 14 amino acids. CDR3 bases: TGTGCCAGCAGCCCGGAAGGGGGGAACTATGGCTACACCTTC. Translated, it gives CASSPEGGNYGYTF.

V usage is TRBV7-6 and J usage is TRBJ1-1; D call uncertain. V was pared by 2 bases and J by 2 bases, with 9 bases between. Per germline, CDR1 SGHVS and CDR2 FNYEAQ. CDR3 length: 14 residues. CDR3 nucleotide sequence: TGTGCCAGCAGCTTAATGGTTGGTAACACTGAAGCTTTCTTT. Translated, it gives CASSLMVGNTEAFF.

The rearrangement uses TRBV7-8 and TRBJ2-3; 8 nucleotides line up with TRBD1. The CDR3 consists of 14 residues. Losses at the gene ends were 5 bases for V and 6 bases for J; bases not matched to a gene: 7. Germline V lookup: CDR1 SGHVS, CDR2 FQNEAQ. The DNA for the CDR3 is TGTGCCAGCAGCGGACAGGGTGGCAAGGATACGCAGTATTTT. Translation gives CASSGQGGKDTQYF.

This clone was detected only a few times. CDR3 loop: CASSSGASNQPQHF. The CDR3 nucleotides read TGTGCCAGCAGTTCCGGGGCCAGCAATCAGCCCCAGCATTTT. This chain uses TRBV2 with TRBJ1-5; maybe TRBD1 (5 bases). V lost 5 bases and J 1 base, leaving 9 bases between the germline ends. Germline CDR1 is SNHLY and CDR2 is FYNNEI. The CDR3 runs 14 residues.

This sequence joins TRBV19 and TRBJ2-2; TRBD2 agrees at 11 bases. Trimming at V came to 5 bases and at J to 1 base, leaving 3 bases not matched to a gene. CDR1 is LNHDA and CDR2 is SQIVND in the germline V gene (reference sequence). The CDR3 runs to 16 residues. The DNA of the CDR3 is TGTGCCAGTAGTGTCGGGACTAGCGGGAACACCGGGGAGCTGTTTTTT. It translates to CASSVGTSGNTGELFF.

The chain employs TRBV27 and TRBJ1-4, with TRBD1 as a possible D gene (6 bases). The CDR3 is made up of 15 amino acids. V was clipped by 1 base and J by 7 bases, with 13 bases between them. Germline V gene lookup returns CDR1 MNHEY and CDR2 SMNVEV (reference sequence). CDR3 nucleotide sequence: TGTGCCAGCAGTTTATTCCGGGGGGCTGGTGAAAAACTGTTTTTT. This gives the protein CASSLFRGAGEKLFF.

V is TRBV5-6 and J is TRBJ1-1; the D gene is possibly TRBD1 (5 bases). The CDR3 extends over 13 amino acids. V lost 1 base and J lost 3, with 7 bases in between. The germline V gene encodes CDR1 SGHDT and CDR2 YYEEEE. DNA for the CDR3: TGTGCCAGCAGCTTGAGGGGATACACTGAAGCTTTCTTT. The encoded protein is CASSLRGYTEAFF.

The chain links TRBV7-9 to TRBJ1-5; a possible D gene is TRBD1 (6 bases). The CDR3 contains 15 residues. CDR1 and CDR2 (germline): SEHNR, FQNEAQ (reference sequence). V was pared by 1 base and J by 7 bases, with 14 bases between. DNA for the CDR3: TGTGCCAGCAGCTTAGGAGGGGGATTGAGGCAGCCCCAGCATTTT. Residues: CASSLGGGLRQPQHF.

The chain uses TRBV19 and TRBJ2-3; the match to TRBD2 covers 8 bases. The germline V gene encodes CDR1 LNHDA and CDR2 SQIVND (reference sequence). V shed 3 bases, J shed 0 bases, and the junction held 2 bases outside the gene matches. This CDR3 contains 15 residues. The CDR3 protein is CASSMSGGSTDTQYF. The CDR3 nucleotides are TGTGCCAGTAGTATGTCGGGGGGGAGCACAGATACGCAGTATTTT.

The rearrangement joins TRBV28 to TRBJ2-7; D gene uncertain. Germline V lookup: CDR1 MDHEN, CDR2 SYDVKM. The CDR3 sequence is 14 residues long. Trimming took 7 bases from V and 0 from J, leaving 13 bases between them. The CDR3: CASNQDPTSYEQYF. The CDR3 nucleotides read TGTGCCAGCAATCAGGACCCTACCTCCTACGAGCAGTACTTC.

Here the CDR3 DNA reads TGTGCCAGCAGCGCTGGCAGGGATGGTGAGCAGTACTTC. Its protein is CASSAGRDGEQYF. The chain carries TRBV5-5 and TRBJ2-7, with TRBD1 as a possible D gene (5 bases). CDR1 is SGHKS and CDR2 is YYEKEE in the germline V gene (reference sequence). V dropped 4 bases and J dropped 7 bases, with 15 bases sitting between them. The CDR3 covers 13 residues.

The J gene is TRBJ2-5, the V gene TRBV7-2, with TRBD2 matching over 13 bases. V gave up 5 bases and J gave up 3 bases; unmatched junction bases: 9. This CDR3 contains 17 residues. Germline CDR1 and CDR2: SGHTA and FQGNSA. The CDR3 sequence: CASSPRLAGGSKETQYF. The CDR3 bases are TGTGCCAGCAGCCCCCGACTAGCGGGGGGATCTAAAGAGACCCAGTACTTC.

The chain uses TRBV6-5 and TRBJ2-7; 7 nucleotides match TRBD1. Losses at the gene ends were 0 bases for V and 2 bases for J; bases not matched to a gene: 7. Germline loops: CDR1 MNHEY, CDR2 SVGAGI. This CDR3 comprises 16 residues. CDR3 loop: CASSYSGTEAPYEQYF. DNA for the CDR3: TGTGCCAGCAGTTACTCAGGGACAGAGGCTCCCTACGAGCAGTACTTC.

CDR3 protein: CASRSTGRGDSNQPQHF. The CDR3 DNA is TGTGCCAGCAGATCAACAGGGAGGGGGGATAGCAATCAGCCCCAGCATTTT. This sequence joins TRBV9 and TRBJ1-5; D may be TRBD1 (6 bases). The CDR3 is 17 residues long. Germline loops: CDR1 SGDLS, CDR2 YYNGEE. Between the trimmed V and J ends, which lost 5 bases and 0 bases, there was a span of 18 bases.

V usage is TRBV11-2 and J usage is TRBJ2-2; maybe TRBD2 (5 bases). The germline gives CDR1 SGHAT, CDR2 FQNNGV. Between the trimmed V and J ends, which lost 9 bases and 1 base, there was a span of 18 bases. This CDR3 is 16 amino acids long. DNA for the CDR3: TGTGCCAGTGGGGATGAGGAGCGGAGGAACACCGGGGAGCTGTTTTTT. Translating gives CASGDEERRNTGELFF.

The J gene is TRBJ2-7, the V gene TRBV9; 8 positions match TRBD2. V gave up 0 bases and J gave up 4 bases; unmatched junction bases: 6. Germline values: CDR1 SGDLS, CDR2 YYNGEE. The CDR3 is 15 amino acids. CDR3 loop: CASSVGAGALYEQYF. The CDR3 region has the DNA TGTGCCAGCAGCGTAGGAGCGGGGGCCCTTTACGAGCAGTACTTC. The full variable domain, in which reference TRBV9 and TRBJ2-7 provide the parts outside the CDR3, is DSGVTQTPKHLITATGQRVTLRCSPRSGDLSVYWYQQSLDQGLQFLIQYYNGEERAKGNILERFSAQQFPDLHSELNLSSLELGDSALYFCASSVGAGALYEQYFGPGTRLTVT.

This clone has more than one count but fewer than ten. This chain links TRBV7-9 with TRBJ1-2; possibly TRBD1 for D (6 bases). V was shortened by 8 bases and J by 5 bases, with 21 bases between the two germline ends. The CDR3 contains 15 residues. Germline CDR1 is SEHNR and CDR2 is FQNEAQ (reference sequence). The CDR3 DNA reads as TGTGCCAGCTCCTCCGGGGGGGGCGCGGCGTATGGCTACACCTTC. This translates into CASSSGGGAAYGYTF.

The chain carries TRBV25-1 and TRBJ2-3; the match to TRBD1 covers 9 bases. V lost 4 bases to trimming and J lost 1 base; unmatched junction nucleotides: 3. The CDR3 spans 15 residues. Germline V gives CDR1 MGHDK, CDR2 SYGVNS. For the CDR3, the DNA is TGTGCCAGCAGTGCGACAGGGGGGCGCACAGATACGCAGTATTTT. Protein: CASSATGGRTDTQYF. The whole variable domain, filled in from reference TRBV25-1 and TRBJ2-3, reads EADIYQTPRYLVIGTGKKITLECSQTMGHDKMYWYQQDPGMELHLIHYSYGVNSTEKGDLSSESTVSRIRTEHFPLTLESARPSHTSQYLCASSATGGRTDTQYFGPGTRLTVL.

CDR3 sequence: CASSSRQESYGYTF. For the CDR3, the DNA is TGTGCCAGCAGCTCCCGACAGGAGAGCTATGGCTACACCTTC. This chain joins TRBV5-4 and TRBJ1-2; a weak D match, TRBD1 (6 bases). Trimming cost V 3 bases and J 4 bases, with 13 bases left between them. This CDR3 contains 14 residues. From germline, CDR1 is SGHNT and CDR2 YYREEE (reference sequence).